A single T cell receptor beta chain is shown here with its context. Its target is not known. This specimen belongs to a study of immune cell composition in non-small cell lung cancer. Data came from immunoSEQ multiplex PCR; TCRdb stores just in-frame clones and leaves some out. The sample contains 2,000 to 2,500 clones, roughly 80% of which appear only once. Study-level findings and limits: Clones >0.5% enriched in tumour were rarer in adenocarcinoma (around 35%) than squamous (about 80%). Top 10 clone scores and clonality were higher in squamous than adenocarcinoma.

DNA was extracted from unsorted cell suspensions stored frozen. V gave up 6 bases and J gave up 5 bases, with 7 bases separating them. The CDR3 has 11 amino acids. Germline assignment: CDR1 SNHLY and CDR2 FYNNEI. This chain links TRBV2 with TRBJ2-5; D gene ambiguous. This sequence was found in a human donor with non-small cell lung cancer. Source material: lung tumor tissue. This CDR3 is CASSPVETQYF. DNA of the CDR3: TGTGCCAGCAGCCCGGTGGAGACCCAGTACTTC.